The rows below give T cell receptor beta chains drawn from one sample of a study of blood T cell repertoires in COVID-19. The method was immunoSEQ multiplex PCR; TCRdb's version includes in-frame clones alone and lacks a portion of them. The repertoire holds under 250,000 clones, with 84% as singletons. Sample: peripheral blood. These receptors originate from a woman aged 55-70 years with acute or convalescent COVID-19. CDR3s include the opening cysteine and the closing phenylalanine or tryptophan. Each record gives: clone size, D gene, J gene, V gene, CDR3 DNA, CDR3 protein. D genes are given only for firm matches. Not every row has a clone size; where given, it reads once, few, many or a size class.

.	.	TRBJ2-5	TRBV11-2	TGTGCCAGCAGCTTAACGGGGGAAGAGACCCAGTACTTC	CASSLTGEETQYF
.	TRBD2	TRBJ2-1	TRBV3-1/TRBV3-2	TGTGCCAGCAGCACGGTAGCGGGGGGATACAATGAGCAGTTCTTC	CASSTVAGGYNEQFF
.	TRBD1	TRBJ1-2	TRBV6-6	TGTGCCAGCAGTTACCAATCAGGACAGGGAAGAGGTGGCTACACCTTC	CASSYQSGQGRGGYTF
once	.	TRBJ2-3	TRBV7-5	TGTGCCAGAAGCTTAGCGAGTGGTCGGGGGGAAACTAGCACAGATACGCAGTATTTT	CARSLASGRGETSTDTQYF
.	.	TRBJ2-1	TRBV30	TGTGCCTGGAGGGCGTCTAGCGTTTACAATGAGCAGTTCTTC	CAWRASSVYNEQFF
few	TRBD1	TRBJ2-5	TRBV28	TGTGCCAGCAGAAGCAACCAGGGGGCCCAAGAGACCCAGTACTTC	CASRSNQGAQETQYF
.	TRBD2	TRBJ2-1	TRBV6-5	TGTGCCATTATAACTAGCGGATACAATGAGCAGTTCTTC	CAIITSGYNEQFF
.	.	TRBJ1-1	TRBV25-1	TGTGCCAGCAGTGCCGTGGGAGGTACTGAAGCTTTCTTT	CASSAVGGTEAFF
.	.	TRBJ1-1	TRBV5-4	TGTGCCAGCAGCTTGGCCCGGGGGGTGAACACTGAAGCTTTCTTT	CASSLARGVNTEAFF
.	TRBD1	TRBJ1-1	TRBV6-1	TGTGCCAGCAGTGAAGGGATCAGGGGGCTACTAATGAACACTGAAGCTTTCTTT	CASSEGIRGLLMNTEAFF
.	.	TRBJ2-5	TRBV10-3	TGTGCCATCAGTGAGACCCAGGGGCGAGGACAAGAGACCCAGTACTTC	CAISETQGRGQETQYF
.	.	TRBJ1-1	TRBV7-9	TGTGCCAGCAGCTTCCCGAAGGGGGTAATGAACACTGAAGCTTTCTTT	CASSFPKGVMNTEAFF
.	TRBD1	TRBJ1-3	TRBV11-2	TGTGCCAGCAGCTCCCGTGGGACAGTCTCTGGAAACACCATATATTTT	CASSSRGTVSGNTIYF
.	TRBD2	TRBJ2-5	TRBV5-1	TGCGCCAGCAGCTTCCAGCGGGGGGGCCAGGGGACCCAGTACTTC	CASSFQRGGQGTQYF
.	TRBD1	TRBJ1-2	TRBV5-4	TGTGCCAGCAGCTGGGGTCCTAGGACAGGGAACTATGGCTACACCTTC	CASSWGPRTGNYGYTF
few	TRBD1	TRBJ1-1	TRBV7-2	TGTGCCAGCAGCTTTGGACAGGGGAACACTGAAGCTTTCTTT	CASSFGQGNTEAFF
.	TRBD1	TRBJ1-3	TRBV5-6	TGTGCCAGCAGCTGGGACAGCTCTGGAAACACCATATATTTT	CASSWDSSGNTIYF
few	TRBD2	TRBJ2-1	TRBV6-6	TGTGCCAGCAGTTACCGGGGGGGGTGGCGGTTCTTC	CASSYRGGWRFF
once	.	TRBJ1-6	TRBV7-8	TGTGCCAGCACCGGCAGGGACTCCTATAATTCACCCCTCCACTTT	CASTGRDSYNSPLHF
.	.	TRBJ2-7	TRBV29-1	TGCAGCGTTGGGAGCCTGGGACAAAATTACGAGCAGTACTTC	CSVGSLGQNYEQYF
.	TRBD1	TRBJ2-3	TRBV5-1	TGCGCCAGCAGCTGGGGACAGGGCCGGGGCACAGATACGCAGTATTTT	CASSWGQGRGTDTQYF
.	.	TRBJ1-5	TRBV6-5	TGTGCCAGCAGCGCGGAAGGCTTTGGCAATCAGCCCCAGCATTTT	CASSAEGFGNQPQHF
few	.	TRBJ1-2	TRBV11-1	TGTGCCAGCAGCTTCCCCGGGGGTGGCTACACCTTC	CASSFPGGGYTF
once	TRBD1	TRBJ1-6	TRBV6-2/TRBV6-3	TGTGCCAGCAGTGACAGGGATGGGTCACCCCTCCACTTT	CASSDRDGSPLHF
.	.	TRBJ2-5	TRBV3-1/TRBV3-2	TGTGCCAGCAGCCAAGCGACGGGAAGGGAGACCCAGTACTTC	CASSQATGRETQYF
.	TRBD2	TRBJ2-1	TRBV6-1	TGTGCCAGCAGTGAAGACAGCGGGGCCCCCTTTGAGCAGTTCTTC	CASSEDSGAPFEQFF
.	TRBD2	TRBJ2-3	TRBV7-9	TGTGCCAGCAGCCCTAGCGGACAATATAAAGATACGCAGTATTTT	CASSPSGQYKDTQYF
.	.	TRBJ1-2	TRBV28	TGTGCCAGCAGTTTCCTAGGGGGGGGTAACTATGGCTACACCTTC	CASSFLGGGNYGYTF
.	TRBD1	TRBJ2-7	TRBV19	TGTGCCAGTAGTATAGATCCCGCACAGGGGATCCACGAGCAGTACTTC	CASSIDPAQGIHEQYF
.	TRBD1	TRBJ1-2	TRBV7-9	TGTGCCAGCAGCTCGGGACAGGGAAAGGAACACGGCTACACCTTC	CASSSGQGKEHGYTF
.	TRBD1	TRBJ1-1	TRBV7-9	TGTGCCAGCAGCTTAGCGCAGACAGGGATGGAAAGAACTGAAGCTTTCTTT	CASSLAQTGMERTEAFF
.	.	TRBJ2-1	TRBV4-3	TGCGCCAGCAGCCAAGTAACCGGGAATGAGCAGTTCTTC	CASSQVTGNEQFF
.	TRBD1	TRBJ1-2	TRBV6-5	TGTGCCAGCAGTTACGGGAACAGGGGGGGCTATGGCTACACCTTC	CASSYGNRGGYGYTF
.	TRBD1	TRBJ2-3	TRBV18	TGTGCCAGCTCACCTCGATTAGGACAGGCTGCTATGGGTACAGATACGCAGTATTTT	CASSPRLGQAAMGTDTQYF
.	.	TRBJ2-7	TRBV3-1/TRBV3-2	TGTGCCAGCAGCCCACGGCGGCAGGGATCCTACGAGCAGTACTTC	CASSPRRQGSYEQYF
.	TRBD1	TRBJ1-1	TRBV18	TGTGCCAGCTCACCTGGACAGGGAAGGAGGCTGAACACTGAAGCTTTCTTT	CASSPGQGRRLNTEAFF
.	TRBD1	TRBJ1-4	TRBV7-9	TGTGCCAGCAGCACCGACAGGGGTGGCGAAAAACTGTTTTTT	CASSTDRGGEKLFF
.	.	TRBJ1-2	TRBV6-5	TGTGCCAGCAGTTACAGGGCAGGGTCCTATGGCTACACCTTC	CASSYRAGSYGYTF
.	.	TRBJ2-7	TRBV4-3	TGCGCCAGCAGCCAAGCTCCCCGGGGGAACTACGAGCAGTACTTC	CASSQAPRGNYEQYF
.	.	TRBJ1-2	TRBV7-3	TGTGCCAGCAGCCCCCGGGGGGGTGTGGGCTATGGCTACACCTTC	CASSPRGGVGYGYTF
.	.	TRBJ1-2	TRBV6-5	TGTGCCAGCAGTTACCAATTGCGGGGCGGCTACACCTTC	CASSYQLRGGYTF
.	TRBD1	TRBJ1-2	TRBV30	TGTGCCTGGAGTAATTCGGACAGGGCAGGCTACACCTTC	CAWSNSDRAGYTF
.	.	TRBJ1-3	TRBV19	TGTGCCAGTAGTTACAGGCGTACTTCTGGAAACACCATATATTTT	CASSYRRTSGNTIYF
.	TRBD1	TRBJ2-5	TRBV9	TGTGCCAGCAGCCCCCGGACAGGGGAAGAGACCCAGTACTTC	CASSPRTGEETQYF
.	.	TRBJ1-3	TRBV6-5	TGTGCCAGCAGCCGGGAAGGTGGAAACACCATATATTTT	CASSREGGNTIYF
.	TRBD2	TRBJ2-1	TRBV7-2	TGTGCCAGCAGCTTAGGGTTGGTAGCGGGGGGGCGGAGCAATGAGCAGTTCTTC	CASSLGLVAGGRSNEQFF
few	.	TRBJ1-5	TRBV6-2/TRBV6-3	TGTGCCAGCAGTTACGTTCAGGGCGACCGTCAGCCCCAGCATTTT	CASSYVQGDRQPQHF
.	TRBD2	TRBJ2-7	TRBV7-2	TGTGCCAGCAGCGCGCGACTAGCGGGGGCGGGCGGAAACTACGAGCAGTACTTC	CASSARLAGAGGNYEQYF
.	.	TRBJ1-1	TRBV18	TGTGCCAGCTCACCACCGCCCGGGAACACTGAAGCTTTCTTT	CASSPPPGNTEAFF
.	.	TRBJ1-1	TRBV19	TGTGCCAGTTCGACAGGACTGAACACTGAAGCTTTCTTT	CASSTGLNTEAFF
.	TRBD1	TRBJ2-7	TRBV30	TGTGCCTGGAGTGGACCCCACAGGGGGCAGTGGTCCTACGAGCAGTACTTC	CAWSGPHRGQWSYEQYF
.	TRBD1	TRBJ2-1	TRBV11-2	TGTGCCAGCAGCCCTCCGGACAGGGCCCATGAGCAGTTCTTC	CASSPPDRAHEQFF
.	TRBD2	TRBJ2-5	TRBV14	TGTGCCAGCAGCCAAGATCGAGCGGGGGCCCAAGAGACCCAGTACTTC	CASSQDRAGAQETQYF
.	.	TRBJ1-5	TRBV6-5	TGTGCCAGCAGTTATTATGAGAATCAGCCCCAGCATTTT	CASSYYENQPQHF
.	.	TRBJ2-5	TRBV5-1	TGCGCCAGCAGCTTGGCCGTGGAGACCCAGTACTTC	CASSLAVETQYF
.	TRBD1	TRBJ2-1	TRBV27	TGTGCCAGCAGTTTAACCGGGACAGGGATCAATGAGCAGTTCTTC	CASSLTGTGINEQFF
once	TRBD2	TRBJ2-3	TRBV3-1/TRBV3-2	TGTGCCAGCAGTCGGACTAGCGGTCTAACTCAGTATTTT	CASSRTSGLTQYF
.	.	TRBJ2-5	TRBV5-1	TGCGCCAGCAGCTTGGTTCCGGGAATCCAAGAGACCCAGTACTTC	CASSLVPGIQETQYF
.	TRBD2	TRBJ2-5	TRBV6-2/TRBV6-3	TGTGCCAGCAGCCGCAGCCCCGGGACTAGCGGGGGGCCCTCTCAGGAGACCCAGTACTTC	CASSRSPGTSGGPSQETQYF
.	.	TRBJ2-7	TRBV25-1	TGTGCCAGCAGTGAACTAGGCCCCTACGAGCAGTACTTC	CASSELGPYEQYF